Below, one T cell receptor beta chain is given with its context. Its antigen remains unidentified. The record has no base qualities; no much larger clone is one base away. Libraries were prepared through the immunoSEQ multiplex PCR assay. The multiplex PCR relied on a mix of 60 forward primers for TCR Vbeta segments and 13 reverse primers for TCR Jbeta segments. The CDR3 region of rearranged TCR beta genes was amplified from genomic DNA with a multiplex PCR assay. Amplified TCR beta libraries were sequenced as 87-base-pair reads on the Illumina HiSeq System. In the authors' own workflow: A later analysis counted approximately 76 million unique TCR beta chains across the 666 repertoires, and some 11 million of these chains were shared by at least two donors. To remove PCR and sequencing errors, raw reads were error-corrected and collapsed into unique sequences using a nearest-neighbor algorithm that merged closely related sequences. V, D and J gene segments were assigned by aligning CDR3 sequences to IMGT reference sequences. For a sequence to be retained, at least a six-nucleotide match to both a V gene segment and a J gene segment was required. Rearrangements were classified as productive when the CDR3 lacked stop codons and remained in frame with V and J, and all other rearrangements were classified as non-productive. Following IMGT convention, CDR3 was defined as the stretch from the second conserved V-encoded cysteine up to the conserved J-encoded phenylalanine. In an earlier analysis of roughly 610 of the donors, sequences lacking an unambiguous match to a single V gene segment were excluded. In an earlier analysis of 500 to 750 of the donors, V segments were called functional above 56.7% productive rearrangements and were called segregating when the between-donor standard deviation exceeded 5%. To diagnose cytomegalovirus status from the catalog of TCR beta chain sequences, a statistical classification framework was built. In a later analysis, V and J genes were assigned by comparing TCR nucleotide sequences against IMGT/GENE-DB human TR gene sequences. The TCRdist pipeline was used in a later analysis to assign CDR3 sequences and most-parsimonious VDJ recombination scenarios. A later analysis defined each TCR beta chain by its CDR3 amino acid sequence plus V-gene family, and excluded reads lacking a unique V-gene family. A later analysis removed roughly 590 highly shared, low-generation-probability nucleotide sequences to deal with suspected cross-contamination and a sequencing artifact. In a later analysis, a clonal expansion index for each public chain was calculated from normalized within-repertoire ranks of inferred template counts. In a later analysis, generation probabilities were computed using a VDJ recombination model fitted to out-of-frame rearrangements, and the results were checked against IGoR. In a later analysis, TCR-TCR, TCR-HLA and TCR-CMV co-occurrence was scored with hypergeometric tests, and a repertoire-size bias correction was applied to TCR pairs. In a later analysis, false discovery rates were estimated by permuting HLA or CMV assignments 20 times. In a later analysis, co-occurring TCRs were grouped with DBSCAN, and TCRdist sequence similarity was added when clustering was performed within HLA-allele-positive subsets. Repertoires with fewer than 30,000 or more than 120,000 public chains were left out of co-occurrence clustering, as were a handful of repertoires with anomalous nucleotide sharing. TCRdb carries this immuneACCESS record with in-frame sequences only. Its versions omit some clonotypes, under half of them owing to an unresolved V gene in the studies checked, with the rest unexplained. The DNA gave D and trimming, while V, J and clone size come from that table. The sample table records more than 150,000 clones; roughly 84% of these occur just once. The ten largest clones take up around 1.2% of the sample.

The sample is drawn from a study of cytomegalovirus exposure and HLA in healthy donors (dated by TCRdb to about 2017). Looking at the study overall: In an earlier analysis of roughly 500 of the donors, 276 Gb of sequence data and some 100 million unique TCR beta sequences from about 179 million T cells were reported. To predict cytomegalovirus infection status, the study brought together high-throughput TCR immunosequencing, statistical association of individual TCRs with disease status, and machine learning. An earlier analysis of some 500 of the donors used high-throughput TCR beta sequencing to judge whether each TCR beta V gene segment behaved as functional or pseudogenic. Donor age, sex, ethnicity and CMV serostatus were collected together with the repertoire data. About five DR-DQ haplotypes were treated as single units for association and clustering because of strong linkage in the cohort. In a later analysis, previously published TCR beta repertoires from 550 to 700 donors were re-analyzed and high-resolution HLA genotyping was added so that TCR occurrence patterns could be studied. The number of typed donors differed by locus: about 629-630 for A, B, C, DRB1 and DQB1; 522 for DQA1; roughly 600 for DPA1; and roughly 470 for DPB1. The study aimed to test whether cataloging public T cell receptors could reveal signatures of past pathogen exposure. An early release that covered 500 to 800 HLA-typed donors contained around 300 gigabases of sequencing data and 80 million or so unique TCR sequences. The study used immunosequencing to profile the T cell repertoires of 666 subjects and linked those repertoires to cytomegalovirus serostatus. Among the 398 genotyped donors, approximately 76% belonged to the genetic ancestry cluster associated with self-reported Caucasian donors. Class I and class II HLA loci were covered by the typing at four-digit resolution. Every repertoire in the discovery cohort had been generated on one and the same sequencing platform. Besides the first cohort of 666 subjects, a separate validation cohort made up of roughly 120 different subjects was used. Genome-wide SNP genotypes for about 60% of the roughly 670 donors were used in a later genetic analysis, which treated that subset as a discovery cohort. In the later analysis, no new phenotypic data were used to find candidate immune exposures; instead, reliance was placed on TCR beta sequences and their occurrence across donors. Among about 410 genotyped donors of the cohort, an average of about 240,000 unique TCR beta nucleotide sequences was sequenced per donor, of which about 19% were non-productive. Findings and caveats that apply to the study as a whole: The presence/absence analyses assumed that sequencing depth was roughly uniform across donors, and that assumption may not be true. A later analysis associated about 17,000 TCR beta sequences with specific HLA alleles at a false discovery rate of 0.05. According to a later analysis, parvovirus B19, influenza, CMV and Epstein-Barr virus appeared linked to several top co-occurrence clusters. The only immune exposure information available for the cohort was CMV serostatus. A later genetic analysis reported fewer N-insertions in productive TCRs among donors in an Asian-associated ancestry cluster than the roughly 700-donor mean. Because HLA typing was missing for some donors at each locus, association tests included only the typed subset. In a later analysis, most CMV-associated TCR beta chains were found to appear HLA-restricted, with HLA associations seemingly driven largely by CMV exposure. The classifier was reported to diagnose cytomegalovirus status with high specificity and sensitivity in both the original cohort and the validation cohort. The authors suggested that the approach could potentially be extended to other disease states and immunological phenotypes. In vitro tests confirmed that a few of the cytomegalovirus-associated TCR beta chains recognize cytomegalovirus antigens. Linkage disequilibrium might explain the correlated functional status among segregating V segments, but an unknown experimental factor could not be ruled out. This cohort had only TCR beta chains sequenced, and the lack of alpha or paired-chain data limited which features could be detected. Some 15 rarely observed V segments, including chromosome 9 orphons, were excluded from the earlier analysis of about 610 of the donors because counts were too low. A later analysis found that HLA-associated TCR beta chains were more clonally expanded and had lower generation probabilities than equally common non-associated chains. A cluster of highly shared sequence variants was judged likely to represent a technical artifact of the sequencing pipeline. In the study, around 160 TCR beta chains were listed as associated with cytomegalovirus. An association between a missense DCLRE1C variant and V-gene and J-gene trimming of TCR beta chains was found in a later genetic analysis and replicated in an independent cohort. The 87-base-pair reads could not distinguish some IMGT-functional V segments, including TRBV6-2 and TRBV6-3, so those segments were excluded. A later analysis found that TCR association rates varied across HLA loci, with DRB1 alleles showing the most associated TCRs and HLA-C alleles the fewest. In an earlier analysis of some 500 of the donors, most TCR beta V segments appeared in productive rearrangements about 87% or about 30% of the time, broadly matching IMGT annotations. Most TCR sequences were seen in very few donors, while some public TCRs were found in many individuals. When HLA alleles, especially DR and DQ, strongly co-occurred, attributing TCR associations to individual alleles was difficult. A further reported finding was that TCR beta sequences accurately predicted the HLA-A and HLA-B alleles for most subjects in the first cohort.

The cysteine opens and the phenylalanine closes a CDR3 of 15 amino acids. Only CDR3 DNA remains: 45 bases, in frame from the first base. The germline V gene gives CDR1 as SGHRS and CDR2 as YFSETQ. V lost 3 bases and J lost 0 bases; the stretch between them is 12 bases long. In total, over 600 healthy bone marrow donors made up the cohort. Cohort members were all nominally healthy when sampled, although unrecorded immune exposures were likely present. The donor was CMV seropositive and belonged to the group of 250 to 300 seropositive cohort members. Each donor provided a peripheral blood sample, and peripheral blood mononuclear cells were used for TCR beta sequencing. The Qiagen DNeasy Blood Extraction Kit was used to extract genomic DNA from the blood cell samples.

Sequenced sample: PBMCs. The chain couples TRBV5-1 to TRBJ1-1; the D gene is not confidently resolved. The sequence was collected from a girl aged 2 to 10 in good health and CMV-seropositive. The CDR3 corresponds to CASSSDGIMNTEAFF. At the DNA level, the sequence is TGCGCCAGCAGCTCGGACGGGATCATGAACACTGAAGCTTTCTTT.